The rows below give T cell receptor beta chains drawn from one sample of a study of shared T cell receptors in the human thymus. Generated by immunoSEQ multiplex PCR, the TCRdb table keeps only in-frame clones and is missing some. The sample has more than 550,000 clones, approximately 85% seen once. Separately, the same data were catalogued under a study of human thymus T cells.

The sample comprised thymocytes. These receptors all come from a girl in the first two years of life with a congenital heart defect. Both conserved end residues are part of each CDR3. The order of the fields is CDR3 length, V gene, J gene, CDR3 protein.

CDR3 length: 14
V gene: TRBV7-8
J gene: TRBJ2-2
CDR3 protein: CASSLLAGAGELFF

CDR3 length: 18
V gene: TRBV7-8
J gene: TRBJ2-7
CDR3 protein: CASSLGVQITFPSYEQYF

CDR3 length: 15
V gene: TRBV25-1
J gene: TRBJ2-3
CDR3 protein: CASSETGRISDTQYF

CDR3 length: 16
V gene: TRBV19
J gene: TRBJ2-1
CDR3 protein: CASSISSGGSDNEQFF

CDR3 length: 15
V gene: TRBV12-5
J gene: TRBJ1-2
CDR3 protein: CASGLPLTGGGGYTF

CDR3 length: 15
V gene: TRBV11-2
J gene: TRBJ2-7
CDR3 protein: CASSSDRGQIYEQYF

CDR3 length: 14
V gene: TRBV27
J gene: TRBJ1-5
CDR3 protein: CASSKIGWDQPQHF

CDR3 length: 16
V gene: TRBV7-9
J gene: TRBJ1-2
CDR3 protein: CASSAEAGVGWDGYTF

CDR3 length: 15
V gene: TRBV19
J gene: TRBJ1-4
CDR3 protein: CASSIKDRARGKLFF

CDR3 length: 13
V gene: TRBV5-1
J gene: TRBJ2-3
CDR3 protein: CATRDRDTDTQYF